The text below deals with one TCR beta chain. This CDR3 has 15 amino acids. Germline lookup yields CDR1 LNHNV and CDR2 YYDKDF (reference sequence). The ends were cut back, 9 bases at V and 0 bases at J, with 14 bases in the middle. This specimen comes from a study of blood T cell repertoires in COVID-19. Produced via immunoSEQ multiplex PCR; TCRdb's table is partial and in-frame only. The table has almost 300,000 clones, approximately 89% seen once. The chain recombines TRBV15 with TRBJ2-2; no reliable D call. The material sequenced was peripheral blood. The origin of this receptor is a woman in her twenties or thirties with COVID-19, enrolled during active disease. CDR3 coding DNA: TGTGCCACTAGTGAAACAGTCTCGAACACCGGGGAGCTGTTTTTT. This codes for CATSETVSNTGELFF.